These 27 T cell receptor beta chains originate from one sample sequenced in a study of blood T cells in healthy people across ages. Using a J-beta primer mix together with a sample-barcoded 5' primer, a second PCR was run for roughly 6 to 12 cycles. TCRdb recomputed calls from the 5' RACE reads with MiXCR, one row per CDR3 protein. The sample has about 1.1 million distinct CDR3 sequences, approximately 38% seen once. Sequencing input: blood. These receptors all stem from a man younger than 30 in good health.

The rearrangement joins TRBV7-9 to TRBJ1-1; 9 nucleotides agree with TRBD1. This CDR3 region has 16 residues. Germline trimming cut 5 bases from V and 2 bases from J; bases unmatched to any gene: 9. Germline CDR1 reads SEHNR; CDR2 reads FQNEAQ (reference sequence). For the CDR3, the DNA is TGTGCCAGCAGCCCAAGGACAGGGGAAAGAAACACTGAAGCTTTCTTT. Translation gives CASSPRTGERNTEAFF.

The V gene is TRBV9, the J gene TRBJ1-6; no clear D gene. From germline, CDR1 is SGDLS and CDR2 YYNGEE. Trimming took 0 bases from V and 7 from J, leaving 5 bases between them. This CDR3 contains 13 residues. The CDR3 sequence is CASSVEVNSPLHF. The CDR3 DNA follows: TGTGCCAGCAGCGTAGAGGTGAATTCACCCCTCCACTTT.

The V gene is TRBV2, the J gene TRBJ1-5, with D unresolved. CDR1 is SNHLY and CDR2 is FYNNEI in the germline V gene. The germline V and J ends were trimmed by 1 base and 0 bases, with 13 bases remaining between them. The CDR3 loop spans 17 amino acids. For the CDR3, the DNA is TGTGCCAGCAGTGAAGGGCCCGCACGTAATAGCAATCAGCCCCAGCATTTT. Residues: CASSEGPARNSNQPQHF.

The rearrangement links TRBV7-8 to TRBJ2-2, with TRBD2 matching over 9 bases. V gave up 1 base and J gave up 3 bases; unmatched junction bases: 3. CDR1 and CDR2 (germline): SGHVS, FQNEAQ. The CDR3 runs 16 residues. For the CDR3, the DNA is TGTGCCAGCAGCTTAGGTAGCGGGGGATACACCGGGGAGCTGTTTTTT. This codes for CASSLGSGGYTGELFF.

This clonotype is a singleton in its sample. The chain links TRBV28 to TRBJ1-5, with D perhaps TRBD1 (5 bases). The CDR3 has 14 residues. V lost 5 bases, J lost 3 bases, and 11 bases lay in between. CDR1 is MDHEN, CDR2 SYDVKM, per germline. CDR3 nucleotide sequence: TGTGCCAGCAGTCCGACAGCGCTCAATCAGCCCCAGCATTTT. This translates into CASSPTALNQPQHF.

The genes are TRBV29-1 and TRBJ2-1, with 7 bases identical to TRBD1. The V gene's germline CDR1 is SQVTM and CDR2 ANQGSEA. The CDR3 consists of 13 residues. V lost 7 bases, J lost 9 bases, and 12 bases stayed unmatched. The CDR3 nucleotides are TGCAGCGCCCCCGGTTTTCCAGGGGGTGAGCAGTTCTTC. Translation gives CSAPGFPGGEQFF.

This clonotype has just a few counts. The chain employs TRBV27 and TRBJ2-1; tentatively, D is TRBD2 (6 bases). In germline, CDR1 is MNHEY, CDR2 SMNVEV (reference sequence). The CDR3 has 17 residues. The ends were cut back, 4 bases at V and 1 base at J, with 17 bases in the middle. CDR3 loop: CASSSAPRAGSYNEQFF. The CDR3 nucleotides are TGTGCCAGCAGTTCCGCCCCCAGGGCGGGGTCCTACAATGAGCAGTTCTTC.

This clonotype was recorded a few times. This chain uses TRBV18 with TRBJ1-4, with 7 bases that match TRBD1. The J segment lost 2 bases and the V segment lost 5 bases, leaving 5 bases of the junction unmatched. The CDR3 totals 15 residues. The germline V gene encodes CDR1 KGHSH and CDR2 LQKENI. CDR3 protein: CASSRSTGTNEKLFF. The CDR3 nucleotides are TGTGCCAGCTCAAGATCGACAGGGACTAATGAAAAACTGTTTTTT.

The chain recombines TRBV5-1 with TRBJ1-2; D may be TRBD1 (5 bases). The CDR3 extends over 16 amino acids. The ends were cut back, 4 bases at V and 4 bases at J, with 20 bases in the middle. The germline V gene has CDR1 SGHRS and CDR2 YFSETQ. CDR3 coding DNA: TGCGCCAGCAGCCCCAGTAGAGGGGTGCTTAGCTATGGCTACACCTTC. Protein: CASSPSRGVLSYGYTF.

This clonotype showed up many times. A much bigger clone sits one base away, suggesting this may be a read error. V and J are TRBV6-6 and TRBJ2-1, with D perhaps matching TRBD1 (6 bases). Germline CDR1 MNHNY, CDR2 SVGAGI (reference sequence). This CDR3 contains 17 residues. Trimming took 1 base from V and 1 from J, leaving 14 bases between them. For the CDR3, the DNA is TGTGCCAGCAGTTACTTTAGACAGGATATTTCCTACAATGAGCAGTTCTTC. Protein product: CASSYFRQDISYNEQFF.

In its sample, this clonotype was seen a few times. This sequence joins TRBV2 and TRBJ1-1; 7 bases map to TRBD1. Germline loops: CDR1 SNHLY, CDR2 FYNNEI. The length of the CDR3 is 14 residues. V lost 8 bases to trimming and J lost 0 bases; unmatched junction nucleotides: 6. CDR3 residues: CASRQDRMNTEAFF. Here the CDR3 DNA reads TGTGCCAGCCGTCAGGACAGGATGAACACTGAAGCTTTCTTT.

CDR3 coding DNA: TGCAGTGCTACAGGGGTGAATGGCTACACCTTC. This codes for CSATGVNGYTF. This sequence joins TRBV20-1 and TRBJ1-2; weak D call: TRBD1 (6 bases). Between the trimmed V and J ends, which lost 4 bases and 6 bases, there was a span of 9 bases. Germline values: CDR1 DFQATT, CDR2 SNEGSKA (reference sequence). CDR3 size: 11 residues.

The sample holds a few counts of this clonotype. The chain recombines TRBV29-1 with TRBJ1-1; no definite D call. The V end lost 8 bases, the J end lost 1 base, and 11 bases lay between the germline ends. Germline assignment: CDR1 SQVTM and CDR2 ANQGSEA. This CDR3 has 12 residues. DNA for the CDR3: TGCAGCTCTGGCAGAACGAACACTGAAGCTTTCTTT. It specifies CSSGRTNTEAFF.

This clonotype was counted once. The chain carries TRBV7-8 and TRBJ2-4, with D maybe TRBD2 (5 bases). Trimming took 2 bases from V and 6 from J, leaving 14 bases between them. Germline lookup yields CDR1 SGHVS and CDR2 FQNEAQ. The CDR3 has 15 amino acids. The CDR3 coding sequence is TGTGCCAGCAGCTTATTGCGCGGAGGCGGAAACATTCAGTACTTC. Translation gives CASSLLRGGGNIQYF.

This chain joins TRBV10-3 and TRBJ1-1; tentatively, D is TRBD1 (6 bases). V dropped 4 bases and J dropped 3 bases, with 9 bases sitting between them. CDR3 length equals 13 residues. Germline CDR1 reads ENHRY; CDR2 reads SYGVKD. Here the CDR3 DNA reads TGTGCCATCAGTGCCCCAGGGGACACTGAAGCTTTCTTT. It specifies CAISAPGDTEAFF.

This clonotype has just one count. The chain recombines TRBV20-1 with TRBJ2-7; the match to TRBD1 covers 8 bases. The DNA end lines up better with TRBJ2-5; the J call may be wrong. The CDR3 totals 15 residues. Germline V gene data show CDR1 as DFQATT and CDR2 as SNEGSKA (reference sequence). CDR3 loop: CSARGPRGLDGTQYF. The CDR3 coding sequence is TGCAGTGCTAGAGGTCCCAGGGGGCTGGATGGGACCCAGTACTTC.

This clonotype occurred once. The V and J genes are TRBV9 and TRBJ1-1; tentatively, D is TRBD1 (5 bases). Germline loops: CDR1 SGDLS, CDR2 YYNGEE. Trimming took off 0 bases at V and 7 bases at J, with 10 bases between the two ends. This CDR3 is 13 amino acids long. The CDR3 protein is CASSVGGVNEAFF. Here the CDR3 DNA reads TGTGCCAGCAGCGTAGGAGGGGTGAATGAAGCTTTCTTT.

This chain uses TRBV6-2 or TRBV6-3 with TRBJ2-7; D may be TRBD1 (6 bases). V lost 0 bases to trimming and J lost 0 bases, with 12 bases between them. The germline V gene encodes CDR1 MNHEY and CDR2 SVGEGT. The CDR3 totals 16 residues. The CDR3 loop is CASSYSDGQISYEQYF. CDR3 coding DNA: TGTGCCAGCAGTTACTCGGATGGACAGATCTCCTACGAGCAGTACTTC.

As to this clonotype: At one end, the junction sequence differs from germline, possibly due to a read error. CDR3 nucleotides: TGTGCCAGCAGCCAAGAGGTCGGGGGCAATCAGCCCCAGCATTTT. Its translation is CASSQEVGGNQPQHF. The chain combines TRBV4-3 with TRBJ1-5; D call uncertain. This CDR3 has 15 amino acids. Germline V gene sequence: CDR1 LGHNA, CDR2 YSLEER.

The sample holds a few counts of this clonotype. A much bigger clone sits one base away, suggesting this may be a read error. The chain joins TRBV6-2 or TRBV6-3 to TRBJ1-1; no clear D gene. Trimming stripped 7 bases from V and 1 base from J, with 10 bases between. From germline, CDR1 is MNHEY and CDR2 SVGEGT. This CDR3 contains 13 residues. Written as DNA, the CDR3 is TGTGCCAGCACCTTAGACGGGAACACTGAAGCTTTCTTT. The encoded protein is CASTLDGNTEAFF.

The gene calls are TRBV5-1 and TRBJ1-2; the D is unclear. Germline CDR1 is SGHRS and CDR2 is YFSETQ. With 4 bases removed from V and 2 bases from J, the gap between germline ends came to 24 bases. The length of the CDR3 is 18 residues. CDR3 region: CASSPTTVARVINYGYTF. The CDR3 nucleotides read TGCGCCAGCAGCCCCACAACGGTCGCGAGGGTAATAAACTATGGCTACACCTTC.

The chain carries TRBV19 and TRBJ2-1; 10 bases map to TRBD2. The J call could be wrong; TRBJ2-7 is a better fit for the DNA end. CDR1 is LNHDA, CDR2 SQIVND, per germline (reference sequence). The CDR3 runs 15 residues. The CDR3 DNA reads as TGTGCCAGTAGGAGCGGGGGGGCGGTCTACAATGAGCAGTACTTC. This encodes CASRSGGAVYNEQYF.

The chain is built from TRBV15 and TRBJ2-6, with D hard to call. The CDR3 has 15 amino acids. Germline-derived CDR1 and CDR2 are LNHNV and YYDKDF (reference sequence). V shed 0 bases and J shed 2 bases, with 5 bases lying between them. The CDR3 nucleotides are TGTGCCACCAGCAGAGATTTAACTGGGGCCAACGTCCTGACTTTC. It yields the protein CATSRDLTGANVLTF. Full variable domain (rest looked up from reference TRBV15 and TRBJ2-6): DAMVIQNPRYQVTQFGKPVTLSCSQTLNHNVMYWYQQKSSQAPKLLFHYYDKDFNNEADTPDNFQSRRPNTSFCFLDIRSPGLGDTAMYLCATSRDLTGANVLTFGAGSRLTVL.

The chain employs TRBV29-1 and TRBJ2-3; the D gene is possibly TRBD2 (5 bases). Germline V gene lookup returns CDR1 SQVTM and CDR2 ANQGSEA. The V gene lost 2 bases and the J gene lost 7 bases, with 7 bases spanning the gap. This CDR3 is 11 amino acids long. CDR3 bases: TGCAGCGTTGAACCCGGGAATACGCAGTATTTT. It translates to CSVEPGNTQYF.

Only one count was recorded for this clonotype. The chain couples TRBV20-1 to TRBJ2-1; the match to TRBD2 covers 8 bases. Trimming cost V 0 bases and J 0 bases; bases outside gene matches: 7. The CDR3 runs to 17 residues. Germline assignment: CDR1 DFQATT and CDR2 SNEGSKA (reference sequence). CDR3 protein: CSARDASGLSSYNEQFF. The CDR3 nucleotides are TGCAGTGCTAGAGATGCTAGCGGGTTGAGCTCCTACAATGAGCAGTTCTTC.

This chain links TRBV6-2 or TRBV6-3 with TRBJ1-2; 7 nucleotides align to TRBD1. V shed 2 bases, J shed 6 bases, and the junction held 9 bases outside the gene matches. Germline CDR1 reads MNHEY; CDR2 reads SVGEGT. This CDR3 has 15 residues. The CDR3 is CASSYGSYRGDGYTF. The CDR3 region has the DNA TGTGCCAGCAGTTACGGGTCCTACAGGGGCGATGGCTACACCTTC.

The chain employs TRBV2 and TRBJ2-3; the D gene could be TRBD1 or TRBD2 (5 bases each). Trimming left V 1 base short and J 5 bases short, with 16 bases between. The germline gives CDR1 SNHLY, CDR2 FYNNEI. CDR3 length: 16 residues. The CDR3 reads CASSEVVLRGQDTQYF. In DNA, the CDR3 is TGTGCCAGCAGTGAAGTTGTACTCCGGGGCCAAGATACGCAGTATTTT.